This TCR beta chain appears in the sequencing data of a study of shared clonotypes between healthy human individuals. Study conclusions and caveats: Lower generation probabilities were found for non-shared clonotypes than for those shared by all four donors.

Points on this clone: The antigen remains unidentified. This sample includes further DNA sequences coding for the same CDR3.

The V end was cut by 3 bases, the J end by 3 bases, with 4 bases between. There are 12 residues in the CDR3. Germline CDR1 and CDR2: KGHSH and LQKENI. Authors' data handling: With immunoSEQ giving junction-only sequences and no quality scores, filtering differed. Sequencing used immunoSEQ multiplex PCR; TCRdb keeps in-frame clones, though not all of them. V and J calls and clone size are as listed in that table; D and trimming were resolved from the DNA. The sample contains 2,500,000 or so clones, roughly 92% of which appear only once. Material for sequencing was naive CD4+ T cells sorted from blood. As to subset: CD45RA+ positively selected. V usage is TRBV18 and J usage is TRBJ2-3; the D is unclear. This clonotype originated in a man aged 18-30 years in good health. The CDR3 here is CASSPGTDTQYF. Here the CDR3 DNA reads TGTGCCAGCTCACCCGGAACAGATACGCAGTATTTT.